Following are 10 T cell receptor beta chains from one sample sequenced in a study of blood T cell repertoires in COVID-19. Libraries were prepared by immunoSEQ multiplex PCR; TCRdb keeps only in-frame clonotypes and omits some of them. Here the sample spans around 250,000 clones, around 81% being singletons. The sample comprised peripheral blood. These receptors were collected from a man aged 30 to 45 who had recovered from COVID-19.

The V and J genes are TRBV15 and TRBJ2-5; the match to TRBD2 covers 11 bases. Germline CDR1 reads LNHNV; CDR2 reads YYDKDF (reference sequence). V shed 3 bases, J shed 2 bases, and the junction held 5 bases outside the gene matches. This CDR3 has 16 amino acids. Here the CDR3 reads CATSRIGTSGQETQYF. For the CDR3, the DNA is TGTGCCACCAGCAGGATCGGGACTAGCGGACAAGAGACCCAGTACTTC.

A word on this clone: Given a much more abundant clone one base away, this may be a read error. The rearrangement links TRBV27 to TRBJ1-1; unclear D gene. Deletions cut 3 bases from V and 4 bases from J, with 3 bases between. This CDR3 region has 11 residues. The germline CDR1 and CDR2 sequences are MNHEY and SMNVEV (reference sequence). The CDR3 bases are TGTGCCAGCAGTTTCGGCACTGAAGCTTTCTTT. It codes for CASSFGTEAFF.

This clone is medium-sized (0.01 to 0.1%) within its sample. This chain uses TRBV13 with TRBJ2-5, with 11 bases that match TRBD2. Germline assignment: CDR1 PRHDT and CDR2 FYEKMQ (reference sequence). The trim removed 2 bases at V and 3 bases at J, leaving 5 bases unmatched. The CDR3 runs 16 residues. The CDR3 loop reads CASSLYSGGVEETQYF. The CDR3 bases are TGTGCCAGCAGCTTATATAGCGGGGGGGTGGAAGAGACCCAGTACTTC.

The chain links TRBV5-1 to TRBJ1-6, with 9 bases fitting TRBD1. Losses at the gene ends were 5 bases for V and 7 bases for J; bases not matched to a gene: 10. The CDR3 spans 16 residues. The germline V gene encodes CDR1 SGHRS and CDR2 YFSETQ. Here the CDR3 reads CASSSKPGTGNSPLHF. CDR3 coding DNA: TGCGCCAGCAGTTCCAAGCCCGGGACAGGGAATTCACCCCTCCACTTT. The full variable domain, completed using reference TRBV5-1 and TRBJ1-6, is KAGVTQTPRYLIKTRGQQVTLSCSPISGHRSVSWYQQTPGQGLQFLFEYFSETQRNKGNFPGRFSGRQFSNSRSEMNVSTLELGDSALYLCASSSKPGTGNSPLHFGNGTRLTVT.

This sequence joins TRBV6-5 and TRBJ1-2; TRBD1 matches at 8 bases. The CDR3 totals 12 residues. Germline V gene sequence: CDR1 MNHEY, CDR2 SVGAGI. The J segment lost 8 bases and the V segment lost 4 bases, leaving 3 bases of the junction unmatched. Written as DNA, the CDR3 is TGTGCCAGCAGTTGGGGACAGGACGGCTACACCTTC. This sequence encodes CASSWGQDGYTF.

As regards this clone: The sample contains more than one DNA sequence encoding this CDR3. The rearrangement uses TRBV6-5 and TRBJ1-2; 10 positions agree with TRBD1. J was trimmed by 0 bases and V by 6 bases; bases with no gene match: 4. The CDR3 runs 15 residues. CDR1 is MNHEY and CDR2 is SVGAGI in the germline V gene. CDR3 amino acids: CASRRDRGTNYGYTF. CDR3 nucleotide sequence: TGTGCCAGCAGAAGGGACAGGGGAACTAACTATGGCTACACCTTC.

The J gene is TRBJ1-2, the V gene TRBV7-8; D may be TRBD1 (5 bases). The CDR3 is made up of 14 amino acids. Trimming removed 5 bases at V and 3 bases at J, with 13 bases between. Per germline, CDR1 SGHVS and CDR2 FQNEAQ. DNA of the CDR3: TGTGCCAGCAGCAGCCCAGGGTTCGACTATGGCTACACCTTC. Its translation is CASSSPGFDYGYTF.

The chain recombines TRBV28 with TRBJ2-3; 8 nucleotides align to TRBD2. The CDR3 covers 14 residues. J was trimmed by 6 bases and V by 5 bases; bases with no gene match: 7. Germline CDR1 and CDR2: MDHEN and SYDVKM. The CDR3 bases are TGTGCCAGCAGTCCCGGGAGGGGGAGGGATACGCAGTATTTT. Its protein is CASSPGRGRDTQYF.

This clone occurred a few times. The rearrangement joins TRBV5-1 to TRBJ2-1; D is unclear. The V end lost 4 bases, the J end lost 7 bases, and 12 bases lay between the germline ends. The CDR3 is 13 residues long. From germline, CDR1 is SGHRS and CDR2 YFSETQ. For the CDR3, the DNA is TGCGCCAGCAGCGAAATCCCTAGAAATGAGCAGTTCTTC. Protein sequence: CASSEIPRNEQFF.

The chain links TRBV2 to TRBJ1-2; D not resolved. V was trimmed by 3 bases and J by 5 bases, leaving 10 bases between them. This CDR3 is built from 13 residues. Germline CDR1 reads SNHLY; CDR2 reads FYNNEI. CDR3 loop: CASSEQDRYGYTF. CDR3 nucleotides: TGTGCCAGCAGTGAGCAGGATCGGTATGGCTACACCTTC.